These T cell receptor beta chains were read from a single sample in a study of shared clonotypes between healthy human individuals. Repertoires were generated with immunoSEQ multiplex PCR, while TCRdb's copy carries only in-frame clones and drops some. Altogether some 2 million clones are present, roughly 95% being singletons, with the ten largest covering more than 0.95%. The sequencing input was naive CD8+ T cells sorted from blood. These receptors came from a young man in good health. CDR3s include the opening cysteine and the closing phenylalanine or tryptophan. D genes are given only for firm matches. Clone size is given for some rows only: seen once, a few or many times, or a class if the clone is expanded.

CDR3aa | CDR3nt | j_gene | abundance | v_gene | d_gene
CASSEKAGGNTDTQYF | TGCGCCAGCAGTGAGAAGGCGGGAGGGAACACAGATACGCAGTATTTT | TRBJ2-3 | - | TRBV10-1 | TRBD2
CASSLGSTRSSTDTQYF | TGCGCCAGCAGCTTGGGAAGTACCAGGTCTAGCACAGATACGCAGTATTTT | TRBJ2-3 | - | TRBV5-1 | -
CASSPGGISNYGYTF | TGTGCCAGCAGTCCCGGGGGCATCTCTAACTATGGCTACACCTTC | TRBJ1-2 | once | TRBV28 | -
CASSQDPAGGPYNEQFF | TGTGCCAGCAGCCAAGATCCAGCGGGAGGTCCCTACAATGAGCAGTTCTTC | TRBJ2-1 | once | TRBV14 | TRBD2
CASRGRSNYGYTF | TGTGCCAGCAGGGGCCGCTCTAACTATGGCTACACCTTC | TRBJ1-2 | - | TRBV28 | -
CASSLDAPSYEQYF | TGTGCCAGCAGCTTGGATGCCCCCTCCTACGAGCAGTACTTC | TRBJ2-7 | - | TRBV11-2 | -
CASSQTGYGYTF | TGCGCCAGCAGCCAAACCGGCTATGGCTACACCTTC | TRBJ1-2 | - | TRBV4-1 | -
CASSSLGLGLRSDEQFF | TGTGCCAGCAGCTCACTGGGTTTGGGACTTAGAAGCGATGAGCAGTTCTTC | TRBJ2-1 | - | TRBV7-9 | -
CASSLGTDNSPLHF | TGCGCCAGCAGCCTGGGGACGGATAATTCACCCCTCCACTTT | TRBJ1-6 | once | TRBV5-1 | -
CSVDVGNTEAFF | TGCAGCGTTGACGTTGGGAACACTGAAGCTTTCTTT | TRBJ1-1 | - | TRBV29-1 | -
CASSETGRNQPQHF | TGTGCCAGCAGTGAGACAGGGAGGAATCAGCCCCAGCATTTT | TRBJ1-5 | few | TRBV25-1 | TRBD1
CASSLDPGDSVGYTF | TGTGCCAGCAGCTTAGATCCCGGGGACAGCGTAGGCTACACCTTC | TRBJ1-2 | - | TRBV7-2 | TRBD1
CASSQVLGSEYNEQFF | TGCGCCAGCAGCCAAGTGTTGGGTAGCGAATACAATGAGCAGTTCTTC | TRBJ2-1 | - | TRBV4-1 | -